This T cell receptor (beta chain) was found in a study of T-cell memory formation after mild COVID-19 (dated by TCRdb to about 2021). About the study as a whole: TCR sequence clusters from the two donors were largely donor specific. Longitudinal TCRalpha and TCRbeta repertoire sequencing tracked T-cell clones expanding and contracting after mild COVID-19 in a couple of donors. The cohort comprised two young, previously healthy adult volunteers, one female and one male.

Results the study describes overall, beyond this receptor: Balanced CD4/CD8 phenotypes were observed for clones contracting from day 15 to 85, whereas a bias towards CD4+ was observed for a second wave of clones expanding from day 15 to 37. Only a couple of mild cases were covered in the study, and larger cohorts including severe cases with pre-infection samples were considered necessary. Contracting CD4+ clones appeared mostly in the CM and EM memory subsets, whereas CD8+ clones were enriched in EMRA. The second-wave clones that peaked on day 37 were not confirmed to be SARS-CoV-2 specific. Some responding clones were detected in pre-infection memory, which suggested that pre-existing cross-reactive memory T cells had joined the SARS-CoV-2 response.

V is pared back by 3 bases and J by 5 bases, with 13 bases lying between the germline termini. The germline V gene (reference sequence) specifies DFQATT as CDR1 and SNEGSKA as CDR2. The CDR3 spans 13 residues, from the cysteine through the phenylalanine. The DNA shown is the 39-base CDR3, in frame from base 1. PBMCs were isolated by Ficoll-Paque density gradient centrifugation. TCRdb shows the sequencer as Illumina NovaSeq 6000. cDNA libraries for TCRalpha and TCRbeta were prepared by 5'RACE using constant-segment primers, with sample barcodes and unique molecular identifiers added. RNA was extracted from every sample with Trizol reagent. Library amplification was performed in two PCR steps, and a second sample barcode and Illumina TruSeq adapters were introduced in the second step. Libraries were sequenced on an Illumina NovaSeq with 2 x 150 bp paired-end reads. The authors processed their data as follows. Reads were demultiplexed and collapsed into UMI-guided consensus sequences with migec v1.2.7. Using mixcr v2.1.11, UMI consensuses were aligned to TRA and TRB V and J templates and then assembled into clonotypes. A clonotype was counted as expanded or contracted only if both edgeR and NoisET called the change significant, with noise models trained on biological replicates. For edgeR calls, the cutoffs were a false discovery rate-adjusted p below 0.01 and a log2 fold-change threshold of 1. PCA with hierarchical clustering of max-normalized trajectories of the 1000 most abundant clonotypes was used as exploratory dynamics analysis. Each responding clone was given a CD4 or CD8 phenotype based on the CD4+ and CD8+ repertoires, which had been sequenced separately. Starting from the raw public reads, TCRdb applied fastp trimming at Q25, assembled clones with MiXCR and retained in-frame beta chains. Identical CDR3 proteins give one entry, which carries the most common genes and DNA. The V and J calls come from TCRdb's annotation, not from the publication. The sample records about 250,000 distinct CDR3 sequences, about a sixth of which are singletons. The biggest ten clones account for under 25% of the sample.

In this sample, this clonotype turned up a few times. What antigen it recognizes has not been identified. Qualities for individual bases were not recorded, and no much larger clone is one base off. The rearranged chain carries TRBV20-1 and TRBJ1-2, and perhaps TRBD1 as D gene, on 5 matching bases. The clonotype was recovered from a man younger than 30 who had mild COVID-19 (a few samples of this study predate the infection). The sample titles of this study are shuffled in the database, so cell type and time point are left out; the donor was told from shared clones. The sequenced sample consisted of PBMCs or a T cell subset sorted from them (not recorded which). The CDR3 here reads CSASLTAFYGYTF. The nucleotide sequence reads TGCAGTGCTAGTTTGACAGCTTTTTATGGCTACACCTTC.